This TCR beta chain derives from a study of blood T cell repertoires in COVID-19. Study overall: Material from acute and convalescent COVID-19 was sourced from the United States, Italy and Spain. Sources were T cells, B-cell-depleted T cells, or PBMCs; the material itself was cDNA or gDNA.

Germline CDR1 LNHDA, CDR2 SQIVND (reference sequence). Unmatched junction bases numbered 2, after V lost 5 bases and J lost 3 bases. The CDR3 has 13 amino acids. Authors' processing steps: For nucleated cells, counts were estimated from reference gene primer amplification. TCRdb keeps only in-frame clones here, not all; method: immunoSEQ multiplex PCR. The V and J calls and the clone size are those of that table, but D and trimming were determined from the DNA. The table includes roughly 76,000 clones, around 85% detected once. The receptor was isolated from a man aged 25 to 45 with acute or convalescent COVID-19. Sequencing was done on a sample of peripheral blood. The chain employs TRBV19 and TRBJ2-5; 8 positions match TRBD1. The CDR3 reads CASSSQGEETQYF. CDR3 sequence (DNA): TGTGCCAGTAGTTCACAGGGGGAAGAGACCCAGTACTTC.